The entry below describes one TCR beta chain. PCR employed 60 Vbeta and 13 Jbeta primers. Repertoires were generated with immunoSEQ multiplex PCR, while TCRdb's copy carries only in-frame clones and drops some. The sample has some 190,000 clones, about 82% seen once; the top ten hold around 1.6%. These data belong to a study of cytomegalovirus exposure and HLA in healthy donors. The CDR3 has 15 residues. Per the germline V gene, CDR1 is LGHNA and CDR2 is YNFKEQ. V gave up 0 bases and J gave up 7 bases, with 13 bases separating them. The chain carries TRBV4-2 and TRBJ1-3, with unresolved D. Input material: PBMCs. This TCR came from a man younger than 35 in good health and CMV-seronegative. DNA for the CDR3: TGTGCCAGCAGCCAAGATGCCAGGCCCCCCAACACCATATATTTT. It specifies CASSQDARPPNTIYF.